The clone carrying this TCR beta chain has only a few counts. Its specificity is not known. Preparing the TCRbeta library involved the use of unique molecular identifiers. TCRdb itself ran the PCR reads through MiXCR, one entry per CDR3 protein. This repertoire shows approximately 1,000,000 distinct CDR3 sequences, about 30% found once; its top ten account for about 28%. V was clipped by 3 bases and J by 7 bases; unmatched bases: 8. This CDR3 comprises 16 residues. Germline V CDR1 and CDR2: LGHNA, YNFKEQ. The record originates from a study of T-cell reconstitution after alpha-beta-depleted transplantation in children. Findings and limits, study-wide: Diversity and T-cell counts at one year after transplant derived mostly from new T cells.

V and J are TRBV4-2 and TRBJ1-6, with 8 nucleotides matching TRBD1. The TCR originated in a boy younger than two who had a stem cell transplant for SCID, so the T cells may come from the graft donor. The source material was PBMCs, mostly from graft donor cells, sampled 360 days after TCRalphabeta/CD19-depleted stem cell transplant. DNA for the CDR3: TGTGCCAGCAGCCAGGACCTCAGGGGGCAGAATTCACCCCTCCACTTT. Translated: CASSQDLRGQNSPLHF.